The next 5 T cell receptor beta chains were all read from a single sample in a study of blood T cell repertoires in COVID-19. The method was immunoSEQ multiplex PCR; TCRdb's version includes in-frame clones alone and lacks a portion of them. The data contain 450,000 or so clones, 90% of them seen just once; the ten biggest clones take up about 0.63%. Material for sequencing was PBMCs or T cells enriched from blood (not recorded which). The receptors were sampled from a man between 18 and 29 years old who had recovered from COVID-19.

The chain employs TRBV18 and TRBJ2-1; 11 nucleotides agree with TRBD2. The CDR3 loop spans 17 amino acids. Germline-derived CDR1 and CDR2 are KGHSH and LQKENI. J lost 4 bases, V lost 4 bases, and 9 bases had no gene match. This CDR3 reads CASSHRLAGPYYNEQFF. DNA for the CDR3: TGTGCCAGCTCACACCGACTAGCGGGACCCTATTACAATGAGCAGTTCTTC.

The chain recombines TRBV18 with TRBJ1-2; 10 bases align to TRBD1. CDR1 is KGHSH, CDR2 LQKENI, per germline. The CDR3 is 15 residues long. After removal of 5 bases from V and 4 bases from J, the junction contained 7 bases not matched to a gene. The chain's CDR3 is CASSGGTGVAYGYTF. The CDR3 bases are TGTGCCAGCTCAGGAGGGACAGGGGTCGCCTATGGCTACACCTTC.

Ten or more counts support this clone. The gene calls are TRBV6-5 and TRBJ2-2, with TRBD1 identical over 9 bases. The CDR3 extends over 14 amino acids. Germline V gene lookup returns CDR1 MNHEY and CDR2 SVGAGI. The V and J ends lost 6 bases and 4 bases, in that order; junction bases with no gene match: 3. The CDR3 spells CASRGTGITGELFF. CDR3 DNA: TGTGCCAGCAGGGGGACAGGGATCACCGGGGAGCTGTTTTTT.

The CDR3 nucleotides read TGTGCCAGCAGCGTAGTAGTGGGACACGAGGGAAAGGGCAATCAGCCCCAGCATTTT. Protein: CASSVVVGHEGKGNQPQHF. J is TRBJ1-5 and V is TRBV9; D perhaps matches TRBD1 (6 bases). The CDR3 totals 19 residues. Germline loops: CDR1 SGDLS, CDR2 YYNGEE. V shed 0 bases and J shed 2 bases, with 21 bases lying between them.

This clone was seen only once. The J gene is TRBJ2-1, the V gene TRBV7-6; D is unclear. V lost 5 bases and J lost 5, with 10 bases in between. Germline assignment: CDR1 SGHVS and CDR2 FNYEAQ. This CDR3 is built from 13 residues. The CDR3 region has the DNA TGTGCCAGCAGCGCCGGTCTAAACAATGAGCAGTTCTTC. Amino acids: CASSAGLNNEQFF.